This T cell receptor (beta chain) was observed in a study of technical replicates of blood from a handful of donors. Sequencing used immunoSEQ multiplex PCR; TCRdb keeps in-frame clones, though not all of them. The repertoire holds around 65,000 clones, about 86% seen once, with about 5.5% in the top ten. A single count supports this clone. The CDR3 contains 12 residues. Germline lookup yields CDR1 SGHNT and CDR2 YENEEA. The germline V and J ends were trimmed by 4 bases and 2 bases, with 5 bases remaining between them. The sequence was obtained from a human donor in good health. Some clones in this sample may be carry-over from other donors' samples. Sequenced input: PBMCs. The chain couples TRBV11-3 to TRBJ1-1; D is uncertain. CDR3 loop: CASSSRNTEAFF. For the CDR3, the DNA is TGTGCCAGCAGCTCGCGTAACACTGAAGCTTTCTTT.